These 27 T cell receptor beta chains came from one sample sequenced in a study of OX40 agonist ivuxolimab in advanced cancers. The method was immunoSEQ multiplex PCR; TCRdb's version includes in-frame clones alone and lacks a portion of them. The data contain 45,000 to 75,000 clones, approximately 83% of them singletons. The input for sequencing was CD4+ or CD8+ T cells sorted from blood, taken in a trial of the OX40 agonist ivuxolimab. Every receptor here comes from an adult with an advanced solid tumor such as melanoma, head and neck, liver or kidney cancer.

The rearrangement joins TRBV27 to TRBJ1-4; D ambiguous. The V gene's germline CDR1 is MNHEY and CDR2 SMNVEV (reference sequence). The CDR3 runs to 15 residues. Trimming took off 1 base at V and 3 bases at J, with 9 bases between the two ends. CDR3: CASSLYRQPNEKLFF. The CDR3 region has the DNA TGTGCCAGCAGTTTATACCGACAACCTAATGAAAAACTGTTTTTT. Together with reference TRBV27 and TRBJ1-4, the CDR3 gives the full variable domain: EAQVTQNPRYLITVTGKKLTVTCSQNMNHEYMSWYRQDPGLGLRQIYYSMNVEVTDKGDVPEGYKVSRKEKRNFPLILESPSPNQTSLYFCASSLYRQPNEKLFFGSGTQLSVL.

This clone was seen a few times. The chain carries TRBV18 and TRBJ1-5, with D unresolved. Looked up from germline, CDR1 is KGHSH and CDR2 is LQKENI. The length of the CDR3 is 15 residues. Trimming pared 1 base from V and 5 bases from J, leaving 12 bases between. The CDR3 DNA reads TGTGCCAGCTCACCACTGTCCGGGTTGGATCAGCCCCAGCATTTT. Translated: CASSPLSGLDQPQHF. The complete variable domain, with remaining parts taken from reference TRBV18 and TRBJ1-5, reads NAGVMQNPRHLVRRRGQEARLRCSPMKGHSHVYWYRQLPEEGLKFMVYLQKENIIDESGMPKERFSAEFPKEGPSILRIQQVVRGDSAAYFCASSPLSGLDQPQHFGDGTRLSIL.

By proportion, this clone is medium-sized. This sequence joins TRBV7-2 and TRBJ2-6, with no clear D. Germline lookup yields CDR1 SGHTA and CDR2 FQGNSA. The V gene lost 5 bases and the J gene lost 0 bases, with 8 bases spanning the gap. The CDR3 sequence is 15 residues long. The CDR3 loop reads CASSTRVSGANVLTF. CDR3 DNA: TGTGCCAGCAGCACCCGGGTCTCTGGGGCCAACGTCCTGACTTTC.

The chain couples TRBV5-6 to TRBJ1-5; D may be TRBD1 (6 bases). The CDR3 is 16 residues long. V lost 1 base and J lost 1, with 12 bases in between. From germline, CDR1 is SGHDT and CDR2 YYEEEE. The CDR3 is CASSLKGGGSNQPQHF. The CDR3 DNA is TGTGCCAGCAGCTTGAAGGGGGGAGGGAGCAATCAGCCCCAGCATTTT.

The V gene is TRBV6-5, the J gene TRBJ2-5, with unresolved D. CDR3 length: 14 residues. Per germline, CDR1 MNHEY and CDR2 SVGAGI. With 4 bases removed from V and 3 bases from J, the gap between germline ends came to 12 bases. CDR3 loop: CASSSTWRKETQYF. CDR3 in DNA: TGTGCCAGCAGTTCGACGTGGCGAAAAGAGACCCAGTACTTC.

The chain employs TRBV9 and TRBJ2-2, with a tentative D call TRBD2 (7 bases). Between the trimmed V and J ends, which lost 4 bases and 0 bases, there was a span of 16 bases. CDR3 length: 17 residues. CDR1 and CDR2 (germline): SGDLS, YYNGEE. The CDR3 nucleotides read TGTGCCAGCAGCCCGGGGGGCGGACTCGCGAACACCGGGGAGCTGTTTTTT. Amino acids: CASSPGGGLANTGELFF.

CDR3 nucleotide sequence: TGTGCCAGCAGCCAAGACGTGGGGGCCATCTACAATGAGCAGTTCTTC. It codes for CASSQDVGAIYNEQFF. The chain couples TRBV14 to TRBJ2-1; tentative D call: TRBD1 (6 bases). Germline V gives CDR1 SGHDN, CDR2 FVKESK. The CDR3 consists of 16 residues. Trimming removed 0 bases from V and 3 bases from J, with 12 bases in between.

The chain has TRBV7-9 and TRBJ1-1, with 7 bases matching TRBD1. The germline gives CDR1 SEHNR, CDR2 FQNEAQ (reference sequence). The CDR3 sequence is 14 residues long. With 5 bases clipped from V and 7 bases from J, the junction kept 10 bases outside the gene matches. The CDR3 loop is CASSPRTGTVEAFF. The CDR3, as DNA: TGTGCCAGCAGCCCCCGGACAGGTACAGTTGAAGCTTTCTTT.

CDR3 in amino acids: CASSLAGAYNEQFF. The CDR3 nucleotides read TGTGCCAGCAGCCTGGCCGGGGCCTACAATGAGCAGTTCTTC. The chain carries TRBV5-6 and TRBJ2-1; maybe TRBD2 (5 bases). This CDR3 is built from 14 residues. Between the trimmed V and J ends, which lost 4 bases and 2 bases, there was a span of 10 bases. The germline CDR1 and CDR2 sequences are SGHDT and YYEEEE.

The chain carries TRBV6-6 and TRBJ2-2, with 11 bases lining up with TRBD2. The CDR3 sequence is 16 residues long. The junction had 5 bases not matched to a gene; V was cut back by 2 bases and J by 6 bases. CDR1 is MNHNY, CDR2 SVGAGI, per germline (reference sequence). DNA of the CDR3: TGTGCCAGCAGTTACATAGCGGGAGGGCCTCCCGGGGAGCTGTTTTTT. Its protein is CASSYIAGGPPGELFF.

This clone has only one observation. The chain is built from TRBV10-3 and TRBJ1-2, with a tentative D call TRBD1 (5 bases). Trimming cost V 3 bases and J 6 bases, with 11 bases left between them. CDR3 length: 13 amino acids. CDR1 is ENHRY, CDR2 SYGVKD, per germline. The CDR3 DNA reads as TGTGCCATCAGTGACAGGGAAGTCGATGGCTACACCTTC. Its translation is CAISDREVDGYTF.

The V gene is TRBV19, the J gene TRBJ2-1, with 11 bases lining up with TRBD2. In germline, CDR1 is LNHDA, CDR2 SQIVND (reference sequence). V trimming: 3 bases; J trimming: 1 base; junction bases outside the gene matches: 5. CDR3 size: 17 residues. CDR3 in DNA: TGTGCCAGTAGTATCCCCATAGCGGGAGGGTCCTACAATGAGCAGTTCTTC. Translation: CASSIPIAGGSYNEQFF. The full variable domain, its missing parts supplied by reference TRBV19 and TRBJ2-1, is DGGITQSPKYLFRKEGQNVTLSCEQNLNHDAMYWYRQDPGQGLRLIYYSQIVNDFQKGDIAEGYSVSREKKESFPLTVTSAQKNPTAFYLCASSIPIAGGSYNEQFFGPGTRLTVL.

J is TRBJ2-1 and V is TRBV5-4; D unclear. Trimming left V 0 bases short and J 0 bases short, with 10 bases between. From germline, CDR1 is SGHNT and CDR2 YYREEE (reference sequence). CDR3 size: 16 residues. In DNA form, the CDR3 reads TGTGCCAGCAGCTTGGGTAGCCCAAGCTCCTACAATGAGCAGTTCTTC. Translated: CASSLGSPSSYNEQFF.

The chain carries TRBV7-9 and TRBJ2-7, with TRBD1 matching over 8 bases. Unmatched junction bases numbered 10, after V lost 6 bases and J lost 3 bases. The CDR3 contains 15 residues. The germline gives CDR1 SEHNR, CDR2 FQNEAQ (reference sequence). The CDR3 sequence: CASSPGQGLIYEQYF. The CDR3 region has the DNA TGTGCCAGCAGTCCCGGACAGGGTCTAATCTACGAGCAGTACTTC.

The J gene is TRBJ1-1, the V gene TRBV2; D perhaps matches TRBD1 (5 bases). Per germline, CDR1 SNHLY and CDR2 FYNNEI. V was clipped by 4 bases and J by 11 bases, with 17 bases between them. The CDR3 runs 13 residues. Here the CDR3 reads CASSGPRDPTAFF. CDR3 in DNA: TGTGCCAGCAGTGGCCCCCGGGACCCGACGGCTTTCTTT. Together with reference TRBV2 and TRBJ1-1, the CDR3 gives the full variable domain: EPEVTQTPSHQVTQMGQEVILRCVPISNHLYFYWYRQILGQKVEFLVSFYNNEISEKSEIFDDQFSVERPDGSNFTLKIRSTKLEDSAMYFCASSGPRDPTAFFGQGTRLTVV.

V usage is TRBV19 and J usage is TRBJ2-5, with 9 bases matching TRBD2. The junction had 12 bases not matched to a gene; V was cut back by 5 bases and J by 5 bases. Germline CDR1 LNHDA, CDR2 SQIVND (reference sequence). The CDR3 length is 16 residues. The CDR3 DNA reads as TGTGCCAGTAGTTTCGCCGGGACTAGCAGGGCGGAGACCCAGTACTTC. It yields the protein CASSFAGTSRAETQYF.

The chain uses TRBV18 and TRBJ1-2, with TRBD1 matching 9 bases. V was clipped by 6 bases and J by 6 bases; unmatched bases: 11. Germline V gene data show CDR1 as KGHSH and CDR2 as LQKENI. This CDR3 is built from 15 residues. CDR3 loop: CASSPRQGESDGYTF. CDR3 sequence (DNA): TGTGCCAGCTCGCCCCGACAGGGGGAGTCGGATGGCTACACCTTC. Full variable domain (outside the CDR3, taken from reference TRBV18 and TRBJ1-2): NAGVMQNPRHLVRRRGQEARLRCSPMKGHSHVYWYRQLPEEGLKFMVYLQKENIIDESGMPKERFSAEFPKEGPSILRIQQVVRGDSAAYFCASSPRQGESDGYTFGSGTRLTVV.

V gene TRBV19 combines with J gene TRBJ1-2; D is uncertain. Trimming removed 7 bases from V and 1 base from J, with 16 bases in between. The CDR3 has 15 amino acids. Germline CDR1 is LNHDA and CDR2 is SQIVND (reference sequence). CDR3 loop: CASTSAGPFNYGYTF. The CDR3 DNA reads TGTGCCAGTACATCGGCCGGACCCTTTAACTATGGCTACACCTTC.

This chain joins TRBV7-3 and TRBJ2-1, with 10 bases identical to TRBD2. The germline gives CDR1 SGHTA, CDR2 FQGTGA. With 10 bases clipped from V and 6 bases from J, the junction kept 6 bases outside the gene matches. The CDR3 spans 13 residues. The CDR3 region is CATGTSVVNEQFF. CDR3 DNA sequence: TGTGCCACTGGGACTAGCGTCGTCAATGAGCAGTTCTTC.

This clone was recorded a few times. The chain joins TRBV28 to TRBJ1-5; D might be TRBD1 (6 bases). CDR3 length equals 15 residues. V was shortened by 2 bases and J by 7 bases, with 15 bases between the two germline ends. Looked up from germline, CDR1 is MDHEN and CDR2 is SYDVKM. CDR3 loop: CASSLSGGGQQPQHF. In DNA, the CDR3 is TGTGCCAGCAGTTTAAGTGGGGGGGGGCAACAGCCCCAGCATTTT.

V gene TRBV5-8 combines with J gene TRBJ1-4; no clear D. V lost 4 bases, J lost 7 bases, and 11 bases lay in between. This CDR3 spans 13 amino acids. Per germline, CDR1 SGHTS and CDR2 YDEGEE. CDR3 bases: TGTGCCAGCAGCCCGCGGGCCAGTGAAAAACTGTTTTTT. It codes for CASSPRASEKLFF. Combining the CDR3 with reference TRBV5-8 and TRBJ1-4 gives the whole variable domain EAGVTQSPTHLIKTRGQQATLRCSPISGHTSVYWYQQALGLGLQFLLWYDEGEERNRGNFPPRFSGRQFPNYSSELNVNALELEDSALYLCASSPRASEKLFFGSGTQLSVL.

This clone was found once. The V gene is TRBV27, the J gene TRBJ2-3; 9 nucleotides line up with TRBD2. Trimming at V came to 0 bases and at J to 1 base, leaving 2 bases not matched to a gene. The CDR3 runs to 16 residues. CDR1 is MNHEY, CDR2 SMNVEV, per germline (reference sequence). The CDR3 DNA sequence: TGTGCCAGCAGTTTATCGGCGGGGGGGGGCACAGATACGCAGTATTTT. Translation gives CASSLSAGGGTDTQYF.

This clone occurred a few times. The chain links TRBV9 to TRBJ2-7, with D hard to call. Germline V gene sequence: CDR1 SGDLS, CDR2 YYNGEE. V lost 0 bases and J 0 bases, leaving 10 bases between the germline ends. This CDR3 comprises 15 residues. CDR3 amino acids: CASSVAVAGSYEQYF. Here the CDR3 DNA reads TGTGCCAGCAGCGTAGCGGTAGCAGGCTCCTACGAGCAGTACTTC.

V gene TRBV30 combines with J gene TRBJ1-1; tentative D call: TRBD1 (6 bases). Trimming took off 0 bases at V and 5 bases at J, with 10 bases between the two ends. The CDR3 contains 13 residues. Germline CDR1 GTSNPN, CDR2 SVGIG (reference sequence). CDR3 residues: CAWSVTGRTEAFF. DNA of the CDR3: TGTGCCTGGAGTGTTACAGGGAGGACTGAAGCTTTCTTT.

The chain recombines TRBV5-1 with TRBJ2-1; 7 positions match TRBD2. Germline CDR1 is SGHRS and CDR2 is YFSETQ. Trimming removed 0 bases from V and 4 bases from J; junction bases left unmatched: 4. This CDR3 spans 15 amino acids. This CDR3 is CASSLEGTTYNEQFF. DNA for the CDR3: TGCGCCAGCAGCTTGGAGGGGACTACTTACAATGAGCAGTTCTTC.

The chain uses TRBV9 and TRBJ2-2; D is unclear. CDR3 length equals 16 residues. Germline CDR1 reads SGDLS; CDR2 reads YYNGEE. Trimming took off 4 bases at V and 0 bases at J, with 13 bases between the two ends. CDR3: CASSRTPTPNTGELFF. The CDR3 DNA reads TGTGCCAGCAGCCGCACTCCGACACCGAACACCGGGGAGCTGTTTTTT.

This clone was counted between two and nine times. DNA for the CDR3: TGTGCCAGCAGCCAGACGTACGGAGGCTACACCTTC. Translated: CASSQTYGGYTF. V gene TRBV4-2 combines with J gene TRBJ1-2; no clear D gene. CDR1 and CDR2 from the germline V gene are LGHNA and YNFKEQ. This CDR3 has 12 residues. Deletions cut 3 bases from V and 8 bases from J, with 10 bases between.